Below are 10 T cell receptor beta chains sequenced from a single sample in a study of Graves' ophthalmopathy and Graves' hyperthyroidism. TCR beta CDR3 amplification used RNA transcripts. First-round RT-PCR with HTBI primers preceded a second-round multiplex PCR. TCRdb used MiXCR to reprocess the multiplex PCR reads, holding one entry per CDR3 protein. This sample has some 1.1 million distinct CDR3 sequences, with less than 45% found just once. Material for sequencing was peripheral blood or thyroid tissue (not recorded which). The source is an adult man with Graves' hyperthyroidism.

The gene calls are TRBV19 and TRBJ1-5; D remains unclear. The germline V gene has CDR1 LNHDA and CDR2 SQIVND (reference sequence). The ends were cut back, 6 bases at V and 0 bases at J, with 15 bases in the middle. The CDR3 has 16 amino acids. In nucleotides, the CDR3 is TGTGCCAGTAGGGAATATCCGATAAGTAGCAATCAGCCCCAGCATTTT. Its translation is CASREYPISSNQPQHF.

The J gene is TRBJ2-5, the V gene TRBV7-8, with a weak D call TRBD1 (5 bases). Germline V gives CDR1 SGHVS, CDR2 FQNEAQ. CDR3 size: 16 residues. V lost 5 bases to trimming and J lost 5 bases, with 21 bases between them. In nucleotides, the CDR3 is TGTGCCAGCAGCGTTTATGGGGCCGCGAAGCAGGAGACCCAGTACTTC. It encodes CASSVYGAAKQETQYF.

This chain links TRBV4-3 with TRBJ2-2, with D possibly TRBD2 on 5 matching bases. The CDR3 length is 17 residues. Germline CDR1 is LGHNA and CDR2 is YSLEER. Trimming shortened V by 0 bases and J by 3 bases, and 14 bases separated the two germline ends. Here the CDR3 reads CASSQEGRAAHTGELFF. CDR3 DNA sequence: TGCGCCAGCAGCCAAGAAGGGCGAGCGGCCCACACCGGGGAGCTGTTTTTT.

Concerning this clonotype itself: One junction end does not reproduce the germline sequence, and a read error may be involved. The chain carries TRBV13 and TRBJ1-1; 9 bases line up with TRBD1. Germline V gene lookup returns CDR1 PRHDT and CDR2 FYEKMQ (reference sequence). This CDR3 spans 16 amino acids. CDR3 in DNA: TGTGCCAGCAGTTTAGCCGGGACAGGGATGAACACTGAAGCTTTCTTT. Translating it yields CASSLAGTGMNTEAFF.

The rearrangement joins TRBV10-3 to TRBJ2-2; 9 bases are a match to TRBD1. Trimming at V came to 6 bases and at J to 6 bases, leaving 11 bases not matched to a gene. The CDR3 is 16 residues long. Germline V CDR1 and CDR2: ENHRY, SYGVKD. CDR3 residues: CAIRTGGPSAPGELFF. CDR3 DNA sequence: TGTGCCATCAGGACAGGGGGTCCCTCAGCACCCGGGGAGCTGTTTTTT.

This clonotype was seen once. CDR3 sequence reads: CATSDPGQGGSDTQYF. The CDR3 region has the DNA TGTGCCACCAGTGACCCCGGGCAAGGGGGTTCAGATACGCAGTATTTT. This chain connects TRBV24-1 to TRBJ2-3; tentatively, D is TRBD1 (6 bases). The length of the CDR3 is 16 residues. The V end lost 4 bases, the J end lost 4 bases, and 17 bases lay between the germline ends. Germline V gene data show CDR1 as KGHDR and CDR2 as SFDVKD.

The table lists this clonotype with a few counts. CDR3: CSAVIRQGSSQPQHF. The DNA of the CDR3 is TGCAGTGCTGTAATCCGACAGGGCTCTTCTCAGCCCCAGCATTTT. This chain connects TRBV20-1 to TRBJ1-5; TRBD1 aligns across 7 bases. Trimming at V came to 5 bases and at J to 6 bases, leaving 13 bases not matched to a gene. Germline-derived CDR1 and CDR2 are DFQATT and SNEGSKA (reference sequence). The CDR3 contains 15 residues.

On this clonotype itself: The junction departs from germline at one end; a sequencing error may be responsible. The V and J genes are TRBV6-4 and TRBJ1-6; 10 bases fit TRBD1. This CDR3 is 14 amino acids long. Germline-derived CDR1 and CDR2 are MRHNA and SNTAGT. The CDR3 sequence: CVSSPDRGNSPLHF. Written as DNA, the CDR3 is TGTGTCAGCAGCCCGGACAGGGGGAATTCACCCCTCCACTTT.

A word on this clonotype: A junction end diverges from the germline sequence, so it may reflect a read error. This chain connects TRBV11-2 to TRBJ2-7; D possibly corresponds to TRBD1 (5 bases). The DNA end is more similar to TRBJ2-1, so the J call may be wrong. CDR3 length: 13 residues. Per the germline V gene, CDR1 is SGHAT and CDR2 is FQNNGV. This chain's CDR3 is CVSSPDKLGEQFF. CDR3 in DNA: TGTGTCAGCAGCCCGGACAAGCTGGGGGAGCAGTTCTTC.

In its sample, this clonotype was seen a few times. The chain uses TRBV12-3 or TRBV12-4 and TRBJ2-2, with D perhaps matching TRBD1 (6 bases). The V end lost 4 bases, the J end lost 4 bases, and 13 bases lay between the germline ends. The CDR3 covers 15 residues. For the CDR3, the DNA is TGTGCCAGCAGTTACCAAAGCAGGGGCACCGGGGAGCTGTTTTTT. It specifies CASSYQSRGTGELFF.